This T cell receptor beta chain was profiled in a study of blood T cell repertoires in COVID-19. The overall study: Whether acute or convalescent, the COVID-19 samples came from the United States, Italy and Spain. T cells, B-cell-depleted T cells, or PBMCs supplied cDNA or gDNA.

Between the trimmed V and J ends, which lost 0 bases and 10 bases, there was a span of 7 bases. CDR3 length: 11 amino acids. The germline CDR1 and CDR2 sequences are SGHRS and YFSETQ. Sequenced by immunoSEQ multiplex PCR; TCRdb stores in-frame clones only, minus some. The table lists under 300,000 clones, about nine tenths of them singletons. Assignments of participants to cohorts depended upon their own reported clinical history. In Cohort 3, a recovered donor had either two negative PCRs, clearance, or symptom resolution. This chain links TRBV5-1 with TRBJ1-2; unclear D gene. The sequenced material came from PBMCs or T cells enriched from blood (not recorded which). This clonotype was sampled from a woman in her thirties or forties who had recovered from COVID-19. The CDR3 protein is CASSLDAVYTF. CDR3 nucleotides: TGCGCCAGCAGCTTGGATGCGGTCTACACCTTC.